This T cell receptor beta chain came from a study of T cell responses to AZD1222 COVID-19 vaccine. General study findings and limits: Donors skewed white British and female; clonal diversity was possibly underestimated.

Assay: immunoSEQ multiplex PCR; the TCRdb copy retains only in-frame clones and omits some. The repertoire holds more than 95,000 clones, with about nine tenths as singletons. Points on this clone: No antigen is known for it. Other DNA sequences in this specimen translate into the identical CDR3.

With V trimmed by 4 bases and J by 3 bases, 1 base remained unmatched. Germline CDR1 reads MDHEN; CDR2 reads SYDVKM. The CDR3 totals 13 residues. The genes are TRBV28 and TRBJ2-7; TRBD1 agrees at 9 bases. This sequence originates from an adult in good health. Here the sequenced sample was peripheral blood, taken on day 0 of AZD1222 vaccination. The CDR3 sequence: CASSSGQGYEQYF. The CDR3, as DNA: TGTGCCAGCAGTTCGGGACAGGGCTACGAGCAGTACTTC.